This T cell receptor (beta chain) is drawn from a study of blood T cell repertoires in COVID-19. Assay used: immunoSEQ multiplex PCR; TCRdb lists only in-frame clones, some missing. The table lists some 200,000 clones, 80% to 90% of them singletons. This CDR3 is 11 amino acids long. V lost 5 bases and J 10 bases, leaving 9 bases between the germline ends. The germline gives CDR1 LNHDA, CDR2 SQIVND (reference sequence). The V call is TRBV19, the J call TRBJ2-1; no definite D call. Material for sequencing was peripheral blood. The receptor comes from a woman aged 80 or over with acute or convalescent COVID-19. CDR3 residues: CASSFRQEQFF. CDR3 bases: TGTGCCAGTAGTTTTCGTCAGGAGCAGTTCTTC.